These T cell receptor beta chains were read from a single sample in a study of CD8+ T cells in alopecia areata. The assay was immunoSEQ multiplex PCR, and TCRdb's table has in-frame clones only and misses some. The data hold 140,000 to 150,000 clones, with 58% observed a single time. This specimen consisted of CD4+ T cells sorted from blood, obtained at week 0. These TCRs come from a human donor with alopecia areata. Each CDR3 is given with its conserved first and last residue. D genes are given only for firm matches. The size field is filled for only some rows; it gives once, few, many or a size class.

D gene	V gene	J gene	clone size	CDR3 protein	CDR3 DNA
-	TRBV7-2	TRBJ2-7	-	CASSSPYEQYF	TGTGCCAGCAGCTCTCCCTACGAGCAGTACTTC
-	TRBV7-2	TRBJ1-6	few	CASSLRGSASNSPLHF	TGTGCCAGCAGCTTAAGGGGTTCGGCGAGTAATTCACCCCTCCACTTT
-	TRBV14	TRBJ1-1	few	CASSQSRGLWAFF	TGTGCCAGCAGCCAAAGTAGGGGCTTGTGGGCTTTCTTT
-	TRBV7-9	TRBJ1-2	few	CASSLDSSGGYTF	TGTGCCAGCAGCCTCGACAGTTCAGGTGGCTACACCTTC
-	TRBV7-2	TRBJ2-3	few	CASSLVPKGFADTQYF	TGTGCCAGCAGCTTAGTCCCCAAGGGATTCGCAGATACGCAGTATTTT
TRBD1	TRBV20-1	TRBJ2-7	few	CSATTGYEQYF	TGCAGTGCAACGACAGGGTACGAGCAGTACTTC
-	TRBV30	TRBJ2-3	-	CAWSSRSGTQYF	TGTGCCTGGAGTTCACGGTCGGGTACGCAGTATTTT
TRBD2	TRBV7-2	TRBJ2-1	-	CASSPRTSGVRYEQFF	TGTGCCAGCAGCCCCCGGACTAGCGGGGTGCGGTATGAGCAGTTCTTC
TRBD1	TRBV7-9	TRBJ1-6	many	CASSLTGDGSPLHF	TGTGCCAGCAGCTTGACAGGGGACGGCTCACCCCTCCACTTT
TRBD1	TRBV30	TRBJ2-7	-	CAWRDLGQGNSYEQYF	TGTGCCTGGAGAGACCTTGGACAGGGCAATTCCTACGAGCAGTACTTC
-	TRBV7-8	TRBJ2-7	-	CASSLTYEQYF	TGTGCCAGCAGCTTGACCTACGAGCAGTACTTC
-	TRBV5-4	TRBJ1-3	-	CASSLGGGRSGNTIYF	TGTGCCAGCAGCTTGGGCGGGGGTCGTTCTGGAAACACCATATATTTT
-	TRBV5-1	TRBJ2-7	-	CASSLASRSYEQYF	TGCGCCAGCAGCTTGGCAAGCAGGAGCTACGAGCAGTACTTC
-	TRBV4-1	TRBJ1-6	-	CASSQLDIFSYNSPLHF	TGCGCCAGCAGCCAACTGGACATATTCTCCTATAATTCACCCCTCCACTTT
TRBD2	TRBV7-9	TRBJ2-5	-	CASSLMFLAEETQYF	TGTGCCAGCAGCTTAATGTTCCTAGCGGAAGAGACCCAGTACTTC
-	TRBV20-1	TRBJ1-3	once	CSAYEGNTIYF	TGCAGTGCTTACGAGGGAAACACCATATATTTT
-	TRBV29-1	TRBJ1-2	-	CSVDGQFEGYTF	TGCAGCGTTGACGGACAATTCGAAGGCTACACCTTC
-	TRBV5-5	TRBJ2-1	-	CASSLEYNEQFF	TGTGCCAGCAGCTTGGAGTACAATGAGCAGTTCTTC
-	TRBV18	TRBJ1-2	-	CASSPPSVIHGYTF	TGTGCCAGCTCACCACCCTCGGTAATCCATGGCTACACCTTC
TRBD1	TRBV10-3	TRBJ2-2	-	CAISPGQGKDTGELFF	TGTGCCATCAGCCCAGGACAGGGAAAGGACACCGGGGAGCTGTTTTTT
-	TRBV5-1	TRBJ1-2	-	CASSFEGYGYTF	TGCGCCAGCAGCTTCGAGGGCTATGGCTACACCTTC
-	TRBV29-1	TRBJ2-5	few	CSVILGGGIQETQYF	TGCAGCGTAATCTTAGGGGGGGGCATCCAAGAGACCCAGTACTTC
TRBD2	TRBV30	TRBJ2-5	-	CAWSGLDMETQYF	TGTGCCTGGTCGGGACTAGATATGGAGACCCAGTACTTC
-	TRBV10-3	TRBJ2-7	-	CASGAEEQYF	TGTGCCAGCGGAGCAGAGGAGCAGTACTTC
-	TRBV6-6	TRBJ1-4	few	CASSGKTGPGEKLFF	TGTGCCAGCAGTGGGAAGACAGGTCCTGGTGAAAAACTGTTTTTT
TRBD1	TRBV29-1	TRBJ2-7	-	CSVRDRSYEQYF	TGCAGCGTTCGGGACAGATCCTACGAGCAGTACTTC
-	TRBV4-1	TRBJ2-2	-	CASVSGVTGELFF	TGCGCCAGCGTCTCTGGGGTCACCGGGGAGCTGTTTTTT
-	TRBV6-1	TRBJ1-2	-	CASSVQANYGYTF	TGTGCCAGCAGTGTACAGGCCAACTATGGCTACACCTTC
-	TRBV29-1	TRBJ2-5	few	CSVSEGTSRGETQYF	TGCAGCGTTTCCGAGGGCACTAGCCGGGGTGAGACCCAGTACTTC
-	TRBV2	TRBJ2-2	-	CASRIQGISTGELFF	TGTGCCAGCAGGATCCAGGGAATTTCTACCGGGGAGCTGTTTTTT
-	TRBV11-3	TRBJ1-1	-	CASSLGFKEDTEAFF	TGTGCCAGCAGCTTAGGGTTTAAGGAGGACACTGAAGCTTTCTTT
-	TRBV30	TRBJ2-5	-	CAWSHPTYQETQYF	TGTGCCTGGAGTCACCCGACCTACCAAGAGACCCAGTACTTC
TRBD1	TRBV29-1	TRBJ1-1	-	CSAHGSGGTEAFF	TGCAGCGCCCACGGCTCAGGGGGCACTGAAGCTTTCTTT
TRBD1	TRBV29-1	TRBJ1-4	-	CSARTGSEEKLFF	TGCAGCGCCAGGACAGGAAGCGAAGAAAAACTGTTTTTT
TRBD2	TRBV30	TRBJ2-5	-	CAWRGKTSEETQYF	TGTGCCTGGAGGGGAAAGACTAGCGAAGAGACCCAGTACTTC
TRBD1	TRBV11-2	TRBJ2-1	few	CASSGDRVGEQFF	TGTGCCAGCAGCGGCGACAGGGTTGGTGAGCAGTTCTTC
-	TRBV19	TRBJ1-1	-	CASNERGMNTEAFF	TGTGCCAGTAACGAACGGGGAATGAACACTGAAGCTTTCTTT
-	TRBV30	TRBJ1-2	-	CAWSPGLGGYTF	TGTGCCTGGAGCCCAGGGTTGGGTGGCTACACCTTC
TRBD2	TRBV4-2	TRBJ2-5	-	CASSPSGGTQETQYF	TGTGCCAGCAGCCCCAGCGGGGGGACCCAAGAGACCCAGTACTTC